This T cell receptor (beta chain) was observed in a study of T cells in tumors after PD-1 blockade. Study summary: Either cemiplimab 350 mg every 2 weeks or pembrolizumab 200 mg every 3 weeks was given. Regarding the study as a whole: Some novel exhausted tumor clones appeared in pre-treatment blood, suggesting peripheral recruitment.

Profiling relied on immunoSEQ multiplex PCR, and the TCRdb table lists in-frame clones only, not all of them. Of approximately 50,000 clones in the sample, around 85% are singletons; the top ten hold 7.5% to 9.5%. About this clone itself: Its antigen is as yet unknown.

Germline assignment: CDR1 SNHLY and CDR2 FYNNEI. This CDR3 is built from 17 residues. V lost 2 bases and J lost 4, with 21 bases in between. Tumor or blood genomic DNA was sequenced, with inputs of about 616 ng to 6,004 ng. The source was PBMCs, collected before anti-PD-1 therapy. The chain uses TRBV2 and TRBJ2-7; D is perhaps TRBD2 (7 bases). The sequence came from a human donor with advanced basal cell or squamous cell carcinoma (not recorded which). DNA for the CDR3: TGTGCCAGCAGTGAAACCTACGCGAGAGGGGGGGTTTACGAGCAGTACTTC. Translating gives CASSETYARGGVYEQYF.